This passage covers 15 T cell receptor beta chains from one sample sequenced in a study of cytomegalovirus exposure and HLA in healthy donors. It was with 60 Vbeta and 13 Jbeta primers that the PCR ran. The table came from immunoSEQ multiplex PCR; TCRdb's copy has only in-frame clones and leaves some out. The table has about 180,000 clones, 70% to 85% seen once. The sample was PBMCs. The receptors here all came from a woman aged 55-69 years in good health and CMV-seropositive.

The CDR3 DNA reads as TGCAGCGTTGGGGGGGACCTAAGGGGAGCTACGCAGTATTTT. This encodes CSVGGDLRGATQYF. This sequence joins TRBV29-1 and TRBJ2-3; D possibly corresponds to TRBD2 (6 bases). The ends were cut back, 4 bases at V and 8 bases at J, with 19 bases in the middle. The CDR3 contains 14 residues. Germline CDR1 reads SQVTM; CDR2 reads ANQGSEA.

V gene TRBV5-8 combines with J gene TRBJ1-1, with D maybe TRBD1 (5 bases). The V gene lost 2 bases and the J gene lost 6 bases, with 17 bases spanning the gap. CDR3 length: 15 residues. CDR1 and CDR2 (germline): SGHTS, YDEGEE. CDR3 bases: TGTGCCAGCAGCTTTCTGTTAGGGGTGTTTGCTGAAGCTTTCTTT. This gives the protein CASSFLLGVFAEAFF. Full variable domain (missing parts from reference TRBV5-8 and TRBJ1-1): EAGVTQSPTHLIKTRGQQATLRCSPISGHTSVYWYQQALGLGLQFLLWYDEGEERNRGNFPPRFSGRQFPNYSSELNVNALELEDSALYLCASSFLLGVFAEAFFGQGTRLTVV.

A note on this clone: Relative to the germline gene, one junction end is altered; a read error may explain this. J is TRBJ2-1 and V is TRBV27; 9 bases line up with TRBD1. The CDR3 runs to 15 residues. The germline V gene has CDR1 MNHEY and CDR2 SMNVEV (reference sequence). The CDR3 is CASSPAGQGYDEQFF. CDR3 bases: TGTGCCAGCAGTCCCGCGGGACAGGGCTACGATGAGCAGTTCTTC.

V gene TRBV6-6 combines with J gene TRBJ1-4; D gene ambiguous. Trimming shortened V by 6 bases and J by 13 bases, and 15 bases separated the two germline ends. Germline lookup yields CDR1 MNHNY and CDR2 SVGAGI (reference sequence). The CDR3 is made up of 12 amino acids. This CDR3 reads CASSSTIRRLFF. The DNA of the CDR3 is TGTGCCAGCAGCTCTACCATCCGCCGACTGTTTTTT.

The V call is TRBV2, the J call TRBJ1-5; 8 positions agree with TRBD1. The germline gives CDR1 SNHLY, CDR2 FYNNEI. V lost 4 bases, J lost 5 bases, and 4 bases stayed unmatched. This CDR3 spans 14 amino acids. The CDR3 spells CASSGQGMYQPQHF. In DNA, the CDR3 is TGTGCCAGCAGTGGACAGGGGATGTATCAGCCCCAGCATTTT.

This clone was counted once. The chain is built from TRBV28 and TRBJ1-2; 9 nucleotides align to TRBD1. Looked up from germline, CDR1 is MDHEN and CDR2 is SYDVKM. V trimming: 5 bases; J trimming: 7 bases; junction bases outside the gene matches: 17. This CDR3 spans 17 amino acids. CDR3 in DNA: TGTGCCAGCAGTGCGCCGGGACAGGGAGGGGGCCTTGGTGGCTACACCTTC. Amino acids: CASSAPGQGGGLGGYTF.

The chain links TRBV14 to TRBJ2-5; D remains unclear. The CDR3 runs to 15 residues. Trimming took off 4 bases at V and 5 bases at J, with 17 bases between the two ends. Per germline, CDR1 SGHDN and CDR2 FVKESK. CDR3 DNA: TGTGCCAGCAGCCGGTTGGGCGCCCCCTGGGAGACCCAGTACTTC. It codes for CASSRLGAPWETQYF.

The chain links TRBV28 to TRBJ1-2; 9 bases map to TRBD1. The CDR3 runs 16 residues. The germline V gene encodes CDR1 MDHEN and CDR2 SYDVKM. Germline trimming cut 5 bases from V and 7 bases from J; bases unmatched to any gene: 14. The CDR3 sequence is CASSTHPGTGSLGYTF. In nucleotides, the CDR3 is TGTGCCAGCAGTACCCATCCCGGGACAGGGTCCCTTGGCTACACCTTC.

The chain links TRBV2 to TRBJ2-5; no clear D. The last part of the DNA fits TRBJ2-7 better; the J call may be wrong. Per germline, CDR1 SNHLY and CDR2 FYNNEI. This CDR3 comprises 11 residues. CDR3 coding DNA: TGTGCCAGCAGTGAACGCAGCGAGCAGTACTTC. Protein product: CASSERSEQYF.

CDR3 DNA sequence: TGTGCCAGCAGTACGTATCGGGAGGGTTACGAGCAGTACTTC. This codes for CASSTYREGYEQYF. This sequence joins TRBV27 and TRBJ2-7, with TRBD2 matching 8 bases. V gave up 5 bases and J gave up 4 bases; unmatched junction bases: 7. The CDR3 consists of 14 residues. Germline values: CDR1 MNHEY, CDR2 SMNVEV (reference sequence).

Details on this clone: Other nucleotide sequences from this sample produce the same CDR3. The chain has TRBV7-9 and TRBJ1-1; D unclear. The germline V gene has CDR1 SEHNR and CDR2 FQNEAQ (reference sequence). The CDR3 consists of 13 residues. V gave up 5 bases and J gave up 0 bases, with 7 bases separating them. CDR3 in DNA: TGTGCCAGCAGCCCGAGTATGAACACTGAAGCTTTCTTT. Translation: CASSPSMNTEAFF.

The V call is TRBV28, the J call TRBJ1-2, with 11 bases lining up with TRBD1. Germline V gene lookup returns CDR1 MDHEN and CDR2 SYDVKM. Germline trimming cut 8 bases from V and 13 bases from J; bases unmatched to any gene: 15. There are 14 residues in the CDR3. The chain's CDR3 is CASESPGTGGRLTF. CDR3 nucleotides: TGTGCCAGCGAAAGTCCCGGGACAGGGGGGCGCCTCACCTTC.

The V and J genes are TRBV19 and TRBJ1-5, with a possible D match to TRBD1 (6 bases). The V end lost 1 base, the J end lost 0 bases, and 31 bases lay between the germline ends. Germline lookup yields CDR1 LNHDA and CDR2 SQIVND (reference sequence). This CDR3 has 23 residues. The CDR3 sequence: CASSIGGPLRSRTADNSNQPQHF. CDR3 DNA sequence: TGTGCCAGTAGTATAGGAGGGCCCTTGCGGTCCAGGACAGCTGATAATAGCAATCAGCCCCAGCATTTT.

V usage is TRBV18 and J usage is TRBJ2-3, with 9 bases lining up with TRBD2. V lost 0 bases to trimming and J lost 6 bases; unmatched junction nucleotides: 1. Per germline, CDR1 KGHSH and CDR2 LQKENI. The length of the CDR3 is 14 residues. The CDR3 loop is CASSPPTSGDTQYF. CDR3 DNA: TGTGCCAGCTCACCACCGACTAGCGGTGATACGCAGTATTTT.

This chain uses TRBV7-3 with TRBJ2-1; D call uncertain. The germline V gene has CDR1 SGHTA and CDR2 FQGTGA. The CDR3 contains 15 residues. V lost 0 bases to trimming and J lost 1 base, with 7 bases between them. CDR3 region: CASSLTSFSYNEQFF. CDR3 nucleotide sequence: TGTGCCAGCAGCTTAACTAGTTTTTCCTACAATGAGCAGTTCTTC.